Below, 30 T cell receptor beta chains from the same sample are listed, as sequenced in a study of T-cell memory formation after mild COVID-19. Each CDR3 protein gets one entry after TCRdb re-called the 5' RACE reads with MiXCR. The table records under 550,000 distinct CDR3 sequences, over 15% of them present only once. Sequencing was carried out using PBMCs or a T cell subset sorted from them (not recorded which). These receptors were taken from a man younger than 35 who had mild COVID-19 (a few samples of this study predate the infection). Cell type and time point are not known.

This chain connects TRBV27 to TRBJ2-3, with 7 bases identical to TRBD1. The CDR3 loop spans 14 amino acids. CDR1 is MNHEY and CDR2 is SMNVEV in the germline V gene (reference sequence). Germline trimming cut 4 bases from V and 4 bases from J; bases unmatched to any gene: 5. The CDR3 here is CASSSPGQSDTQYF. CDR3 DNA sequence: TGTGCCAGCAGTTCACCGGGACAGTCAGATACGCAGTATTTT.

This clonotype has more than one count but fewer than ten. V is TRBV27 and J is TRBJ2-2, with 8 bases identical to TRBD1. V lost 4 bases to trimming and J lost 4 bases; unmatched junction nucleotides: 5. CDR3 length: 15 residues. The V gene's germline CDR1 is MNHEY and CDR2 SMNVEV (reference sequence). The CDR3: CASSSWTGRTGELFF. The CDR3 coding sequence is TGTGCCAGCAGTTCCTGGACAGGGCGCACCGGGGAGCTGTTTTTT.

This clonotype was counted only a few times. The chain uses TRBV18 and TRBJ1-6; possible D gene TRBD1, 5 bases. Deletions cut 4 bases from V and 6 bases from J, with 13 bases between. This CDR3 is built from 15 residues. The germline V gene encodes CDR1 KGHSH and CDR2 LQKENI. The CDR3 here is CASSRDAGGNSPLHF. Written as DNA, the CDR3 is TGTGCCAGCTCACGGGACGCTGGAGGTAATTCACCCCTCCACTTT.

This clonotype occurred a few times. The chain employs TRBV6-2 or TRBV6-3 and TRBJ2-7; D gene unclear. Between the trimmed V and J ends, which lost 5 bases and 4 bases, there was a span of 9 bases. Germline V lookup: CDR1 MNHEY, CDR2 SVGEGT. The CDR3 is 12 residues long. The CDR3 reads CASSSTAYEQYV. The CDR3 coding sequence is TGTGCCAGCAGTAGTACCGCGTACGAGCAGTACGTC.

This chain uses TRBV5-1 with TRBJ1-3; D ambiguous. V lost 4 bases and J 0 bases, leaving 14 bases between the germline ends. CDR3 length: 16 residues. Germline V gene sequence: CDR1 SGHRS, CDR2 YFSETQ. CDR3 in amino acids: CASSPYTWDSGNTIYF. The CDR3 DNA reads TGCGCCAGCAGCCCGTACACATGGGACTCTGGAAACACCATATATTTT.

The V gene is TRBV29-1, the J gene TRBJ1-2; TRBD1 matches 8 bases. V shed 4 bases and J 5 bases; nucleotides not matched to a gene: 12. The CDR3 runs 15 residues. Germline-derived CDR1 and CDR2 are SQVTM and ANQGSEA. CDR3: CSVVGAGQEIYGYTF. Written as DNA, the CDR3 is TGCAGCGTTGTTGGCGCGGGACAGGAAATATATGGCTACACCTTC.

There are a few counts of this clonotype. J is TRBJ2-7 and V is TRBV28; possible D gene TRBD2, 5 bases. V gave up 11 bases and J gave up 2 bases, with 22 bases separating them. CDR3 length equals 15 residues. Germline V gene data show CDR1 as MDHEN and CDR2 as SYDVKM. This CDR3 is CAGSGLRRGPYEQYF. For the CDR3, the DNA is TGTGCCGGATCCGGACTGCGGAGAGGTCCCTACGAGCAGTACTTC. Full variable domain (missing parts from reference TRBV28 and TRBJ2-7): DVKVTQSSRYLVKRTGEKVFLECVQDMDHENMFWYRQDPGLGLRLIYFSYDVKMKEKGDIPEGYSVSREKKERFSLILESASTNQTSMYLCAGSGLRRGPYEQYFGPGTRLTVT.

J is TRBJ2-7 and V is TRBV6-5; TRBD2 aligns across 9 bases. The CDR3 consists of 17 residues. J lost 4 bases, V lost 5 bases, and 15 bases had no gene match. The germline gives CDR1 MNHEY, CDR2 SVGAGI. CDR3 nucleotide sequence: TGTGCCAGCAGTCCTTACGTAGCTAGCGGGGCCCTATACGAGCAGTACGTC. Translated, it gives CASSPYVASGALYEQYV.

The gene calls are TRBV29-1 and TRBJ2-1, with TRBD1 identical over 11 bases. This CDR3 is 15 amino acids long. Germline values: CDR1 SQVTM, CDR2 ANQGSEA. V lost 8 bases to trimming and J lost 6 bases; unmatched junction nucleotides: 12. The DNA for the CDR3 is TGCAGCACCCACTACCGGGACAGGGGGATCAATGAGCAGTTCTTC. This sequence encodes CSTHYRDRGINEQFF.

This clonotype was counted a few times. The CDR3 reads CASSFSSGSAYGYTF. The CDR3 DNA sequence: TGTGCCAGCAGCTTTAGTTCCGGCAGTGCCTATGGCTACACCTTC. The V and J genes are TRBV11-1 and TRBJ1-2; D gene uncertain. This CDR3 has 15 amino acids. V lost 3 bases and J 4 bases, leaving 15 bases between the germline ends. Germline assignment: CDR1 SGHAT and CDR2 FQDESV (reference sequence). Full variable domain (remainder filled in from reference TRBV11-1 and TRBJ1-2): EAEVAQSPRYKITEKSQAVAFWCDPISGHATLYWYRQILGQGPELLVQFQDESVVDDSQLPKDRFSAERLKGVDSTLKIQPAELGDSAMYLCASSFSSGSAYGYTFGSGTRLTVV.

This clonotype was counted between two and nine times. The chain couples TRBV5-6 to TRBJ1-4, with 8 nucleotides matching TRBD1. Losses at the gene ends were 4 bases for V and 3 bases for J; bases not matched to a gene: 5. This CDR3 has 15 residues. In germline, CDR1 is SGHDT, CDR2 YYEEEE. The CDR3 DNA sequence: TGTGCCAGCAGCAGACAGGGGACTGCTAATGAAAAACTGTTTTTT. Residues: CASSRQGTANEKLFF.

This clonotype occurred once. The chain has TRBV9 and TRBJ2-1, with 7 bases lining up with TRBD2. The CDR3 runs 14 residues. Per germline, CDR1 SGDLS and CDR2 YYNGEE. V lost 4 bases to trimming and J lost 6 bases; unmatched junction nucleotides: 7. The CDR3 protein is CASSMGAGTNEQFF. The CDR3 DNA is TGTGCCAGCAGCATGGGAGCGGGGACCAATGAGCAGTTCTTC.

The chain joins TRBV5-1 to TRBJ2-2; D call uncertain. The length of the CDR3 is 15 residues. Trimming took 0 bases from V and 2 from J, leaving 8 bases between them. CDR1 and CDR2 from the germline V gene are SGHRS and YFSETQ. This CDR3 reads CASSLAPPNTGELFF. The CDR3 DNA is TGCGCCAGCAGCTTGGCGCCACCTAACACCGGGGAGCTGTTTTTT.

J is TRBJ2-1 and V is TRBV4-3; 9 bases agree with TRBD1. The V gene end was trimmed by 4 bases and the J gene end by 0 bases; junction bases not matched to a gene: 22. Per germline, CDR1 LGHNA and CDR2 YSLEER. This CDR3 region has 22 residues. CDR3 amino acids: CASSPYFPPGQGVLSSYNEQFF. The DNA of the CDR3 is TGCGCCAGCAGCCCTTATTTTCCTCCGGGACAGGGAGTTCTAAGCTCCTACAATGAGCAGTTCTTC.

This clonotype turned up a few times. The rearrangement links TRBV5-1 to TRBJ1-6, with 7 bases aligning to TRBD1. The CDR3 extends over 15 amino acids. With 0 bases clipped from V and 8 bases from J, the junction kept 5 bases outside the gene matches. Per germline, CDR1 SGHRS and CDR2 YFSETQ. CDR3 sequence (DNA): TGCGCCAGCAGCTTGGAGGGACAGCCCTATTCACCCCTCCACTTT. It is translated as CASSLEGQPYSPLHF.

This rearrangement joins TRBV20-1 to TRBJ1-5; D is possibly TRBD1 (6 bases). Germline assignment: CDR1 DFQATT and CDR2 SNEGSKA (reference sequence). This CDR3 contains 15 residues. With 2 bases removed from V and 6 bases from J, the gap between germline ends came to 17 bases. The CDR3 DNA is TGCAGTGCTAGATCTGCAGGGGAGTATCCTCAGCCCCAGCATTTT. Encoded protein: CSARSAGEYPQPQHF.

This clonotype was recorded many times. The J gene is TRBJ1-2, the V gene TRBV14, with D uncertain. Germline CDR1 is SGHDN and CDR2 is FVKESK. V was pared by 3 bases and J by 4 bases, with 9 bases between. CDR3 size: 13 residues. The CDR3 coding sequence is TGTGCCAGCAGCCACGGACCGACCTATGGCTACACCTTC. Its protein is CASSHGPTYGYTF.

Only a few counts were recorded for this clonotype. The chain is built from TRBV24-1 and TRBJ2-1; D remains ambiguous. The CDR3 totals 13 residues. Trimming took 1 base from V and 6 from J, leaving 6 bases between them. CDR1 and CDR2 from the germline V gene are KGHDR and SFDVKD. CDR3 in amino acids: CATSDFLANEQFF. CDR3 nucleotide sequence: TGTGCCACCAGTGATTTTCTGGCCAATGAGCAGTTCTTC.

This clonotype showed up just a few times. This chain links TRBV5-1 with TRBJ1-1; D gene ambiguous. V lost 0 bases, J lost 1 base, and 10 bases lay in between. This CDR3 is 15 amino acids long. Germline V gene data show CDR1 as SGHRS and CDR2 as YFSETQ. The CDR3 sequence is CASSLAIYGNTEAFF. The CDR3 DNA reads TGCGCCAGCAGCTTGGCCATTTACGGGAACACTGAAGCTTTCTTT.

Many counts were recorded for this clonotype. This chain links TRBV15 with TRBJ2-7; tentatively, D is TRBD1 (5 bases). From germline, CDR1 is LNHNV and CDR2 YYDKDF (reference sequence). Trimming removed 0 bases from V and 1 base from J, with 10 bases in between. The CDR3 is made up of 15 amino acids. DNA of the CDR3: TGTGCCACCAGCAGAGACAGGGTGGGGTCCTACGAGCAGTACGTC. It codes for CATSRDRVGSYEQYV.

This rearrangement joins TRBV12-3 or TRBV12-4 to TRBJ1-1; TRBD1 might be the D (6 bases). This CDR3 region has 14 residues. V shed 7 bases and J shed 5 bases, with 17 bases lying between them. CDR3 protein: CASTTRQVRTEAFF. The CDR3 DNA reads TGTGCCAGCACCACCCGACAGGTTCGAACTGAAGCTTTCTTT.

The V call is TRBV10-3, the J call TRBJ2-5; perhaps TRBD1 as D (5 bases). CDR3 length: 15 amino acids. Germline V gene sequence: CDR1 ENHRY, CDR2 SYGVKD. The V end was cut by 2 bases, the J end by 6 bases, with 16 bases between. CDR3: CAISEVEQGKKTQYF. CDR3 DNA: TGTGCCATCAGTGAGGTTGAGCAGGGAAAAAAGACCCAGTACTTC.

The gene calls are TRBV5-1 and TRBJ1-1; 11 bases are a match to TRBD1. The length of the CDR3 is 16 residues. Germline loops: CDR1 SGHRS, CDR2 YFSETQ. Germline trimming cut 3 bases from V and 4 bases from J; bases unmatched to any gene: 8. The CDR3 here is CASSWKRGTGGTEAFF. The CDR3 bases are TGCGCCAGCAGCTGGAAAAGAGGGACAGGGGGCACTGAAGCTTTCTTT.

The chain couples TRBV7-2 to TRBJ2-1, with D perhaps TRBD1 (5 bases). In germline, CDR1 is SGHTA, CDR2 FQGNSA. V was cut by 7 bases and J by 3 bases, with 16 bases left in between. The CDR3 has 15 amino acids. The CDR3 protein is CASIFRASGYNEQFF. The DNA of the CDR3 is TGTGCCAGCATCTTCAGGGCTTCCGGCTACAATGAGCAGTTCTTC. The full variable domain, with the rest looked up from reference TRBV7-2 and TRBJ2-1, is GAGVSQSPSNKVTEKGKDVELRCDPISGHTALYWYRQSLGQGLEFLIYFQGNSAPDKSGLPSDRFSAERTGGSVSTLTIQRTQQEDSAVYLCASIFRASGYNEQFFGPGTRLTVL.

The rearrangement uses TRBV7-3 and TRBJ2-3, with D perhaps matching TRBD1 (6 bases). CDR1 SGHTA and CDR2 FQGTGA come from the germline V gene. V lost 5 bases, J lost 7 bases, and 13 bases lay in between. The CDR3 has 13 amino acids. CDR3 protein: CASSPLGAYTQYF. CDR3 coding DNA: TGTGCCAGCAGCCCTCTGGGGGCGTATACGCAGTATTTT.

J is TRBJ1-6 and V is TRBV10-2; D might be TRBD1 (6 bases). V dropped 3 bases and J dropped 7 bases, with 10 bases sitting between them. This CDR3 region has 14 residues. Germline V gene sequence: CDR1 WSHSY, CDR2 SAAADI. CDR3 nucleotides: TGCGCCAGCAGTGACGACAGGTTCAATTCACCCCTCCACTTT. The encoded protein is CASSDDRFNSPLHF.

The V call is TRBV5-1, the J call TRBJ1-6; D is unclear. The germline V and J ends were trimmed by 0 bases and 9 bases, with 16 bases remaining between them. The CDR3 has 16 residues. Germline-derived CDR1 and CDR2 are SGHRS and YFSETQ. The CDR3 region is CASSLGLAGGGSPLHF. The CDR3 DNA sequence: TGCGCCAGCAGCTTGGGGCTGGCGGGAGGCGGTTCACCCCTCCACTTT.

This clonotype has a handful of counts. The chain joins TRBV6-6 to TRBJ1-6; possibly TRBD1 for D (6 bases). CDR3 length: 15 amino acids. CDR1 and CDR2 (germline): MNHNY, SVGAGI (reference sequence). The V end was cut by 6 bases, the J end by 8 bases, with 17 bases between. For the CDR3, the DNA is TGTGCCAGCAGCCGATCCGGGACACTTTATTCACCCCTCCACTTT. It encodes CASSRSGTLYSPLHF.

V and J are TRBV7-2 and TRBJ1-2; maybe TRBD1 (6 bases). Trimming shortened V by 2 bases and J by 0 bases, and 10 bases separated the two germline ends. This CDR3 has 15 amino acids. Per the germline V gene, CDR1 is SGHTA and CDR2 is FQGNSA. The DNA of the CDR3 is TGTGCCAGCAGCTTAAGGGACATTACTAACTATGGCTACACCTTC. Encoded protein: CASSLRDITNYGYTF.

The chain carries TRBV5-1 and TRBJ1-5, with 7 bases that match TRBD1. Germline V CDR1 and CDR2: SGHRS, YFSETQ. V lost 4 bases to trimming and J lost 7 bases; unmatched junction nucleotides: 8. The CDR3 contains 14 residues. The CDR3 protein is CASSPGTDEQPQHF. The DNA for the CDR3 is TGCGCCAGCAGCCCCGGGACAGATGAACAGCCCCAGCATTTT.